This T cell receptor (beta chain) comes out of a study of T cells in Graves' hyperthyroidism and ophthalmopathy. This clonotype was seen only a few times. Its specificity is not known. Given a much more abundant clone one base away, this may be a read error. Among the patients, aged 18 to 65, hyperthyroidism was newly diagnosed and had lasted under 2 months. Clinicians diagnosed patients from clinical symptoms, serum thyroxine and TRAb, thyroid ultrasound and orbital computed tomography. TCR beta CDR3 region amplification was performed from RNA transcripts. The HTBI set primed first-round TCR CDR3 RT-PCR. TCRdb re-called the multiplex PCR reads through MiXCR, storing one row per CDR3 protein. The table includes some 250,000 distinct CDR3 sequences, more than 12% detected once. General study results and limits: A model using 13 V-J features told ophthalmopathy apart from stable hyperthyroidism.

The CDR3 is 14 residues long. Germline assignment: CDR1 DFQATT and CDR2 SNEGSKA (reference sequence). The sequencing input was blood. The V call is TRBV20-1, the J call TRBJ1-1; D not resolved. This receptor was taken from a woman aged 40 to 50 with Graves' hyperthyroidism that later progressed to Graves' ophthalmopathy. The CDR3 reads CSARPTPQSTGAFF. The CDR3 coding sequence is TGCAGTGCTAGACCCACCCCCCAGAGCACTGGAGCTTTCTTT.